The sequence of this T cell receptor beta chain was determined in a study of blood T cell repertoires in COVID-19. Across the whole study: COVID-19 samples from acute and convalescent phases originated in the United States, Italy and Spain.

In the original processing: Using reference gene primer amplification, nucleated cell counts were estimated. Repertoires were generated with immunoSEQ multiplex PCR, while TCRdb's copy carries only in-frame clones and drops some. V and J calls and clone size are given by that table; D and trimming were obtained from the DNA. This sample yields approximately 89,000 clones, of which around four fifths are seen a single time; approximately 12% belongs to the top ten. The sample comprised peripheral blood. The receptor was isolated from a woman between 70 and 85 years old with active or convalescent COVID-19.

The CDR3: CASSVGTGGGWKLFF. The CDR3 region has the DNA TGTGCCAGCAGTGTGGGGACAGGGGGCGGATGGAAACTGTTTTTT. The rearrangement links TRBV25-1 to TRBJ1-4; TRBD1 matches at 12 bases. Germline CDR1 and CDR2: MGHDK and SYGVNS. The CDR3 spans 15 residues. The trim removed 4 bases at V and 11 bases at J, leaving 8 bases unmatched.